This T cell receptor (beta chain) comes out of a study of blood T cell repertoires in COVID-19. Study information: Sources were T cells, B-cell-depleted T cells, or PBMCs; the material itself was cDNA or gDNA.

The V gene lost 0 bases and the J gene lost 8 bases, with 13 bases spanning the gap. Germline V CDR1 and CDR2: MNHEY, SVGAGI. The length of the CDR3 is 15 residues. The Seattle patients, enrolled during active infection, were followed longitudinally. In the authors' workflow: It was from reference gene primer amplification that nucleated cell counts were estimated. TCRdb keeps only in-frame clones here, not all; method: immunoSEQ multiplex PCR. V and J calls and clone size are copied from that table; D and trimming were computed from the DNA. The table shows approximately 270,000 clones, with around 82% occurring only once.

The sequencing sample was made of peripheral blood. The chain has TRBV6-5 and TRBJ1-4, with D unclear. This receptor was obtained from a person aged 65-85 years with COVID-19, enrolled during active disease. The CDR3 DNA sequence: TGTGCCAGCAGTTACTCGCCGGCGAGAGGAGAAAAACTGTTTTTT. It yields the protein CASSYSPARGEKLFF.